These 17 T cell receptor beta chains originate from one sample sequenced in a study of T cell responses to AZD1222 COVID-19 vaccine. Measured with immunoSEQ multiplex PCR; TCRdb has only the in-frame clones, and not every one. The table has about 160,000 clones, about 92% seen once; the top ten hold approximately 0.97%. Sequenced here: peripheral blood, sampled on day 0 of AZD1222 vaccination. The source is an adult in good health.

The V gene is TRBV6-2 or TRBV6-3, the J gene TRBJ2-5; D may be TRBD1 (6 bases). The CDR3 is 12 residues long. The germline V gene has CDR1 MNHEY and CDR2 SVGEGT. V was clipped by 0 bases and J by 7 bases, with 6 bases between them. The DNA of the CDR3 is TGTGCCAGCAGTTACTCAGGGGGGACCCAGTACTTC. Its protein product is CASSYSGGTQYF.

The chain recombines TRBV5-1 with TRBJ2-3; D is unclear. Trimming removed 4 bases at V and 0 bases at J, with 12 bases between. Germline V gives CDR1 SGHRS, CDR2 YFSETQ. CDR3 length equals 15 residues. The CDR3 reads CASSPTRSSTDTQYF. CDR3 coding DNA: TGCGCCAGCAGCCCAACACGAAGTAGCACAGATACGCAGTATTTT.

The V gene is TRBV2, the J gene TRBJ1-1; D gene ambiguous. Germline assignment: CDR1 SNHLY and CDR2 FYNNEI. V gave up 5 bases and J gave up 1 base, with 8 bases separating them. The length of the CDR3 is 13 residues. The CDR3, as DNA: TGTGCCAGCAGTTCGGAGGGGAACACTGAAGCTTTCTTT. Residues: CASSSEGNTEAFF.

This clone was observed once. The CDR3 DNA follows: TGCGCCAGCAGCTTCCGGACAGGGACCTACGAGCAGTACTTC. This gives the protein CASSFRTGTYEQYF. This chain connects TRBV5-1 to TRBJ2-7; 8 nucleotides agree with TRBD1. From germline, CDR1 is SGHRS and CDR2 YFSETQ. The CDR3 spans 14 residues. After removal of 2 bases from V and 2 bases from J, the junction contained 3 bases not matched to a gene.

The V gene is TRBV5-1, the J gene TRBJ1-4; the D gene is possibly TRBD1 (5 bases). V was trimmed by 7 bases and J by 0 bases, leaving 10 bases between them. This CDR3 comprises 14 residues. Looked up from germline, CDR1 is SGHRS and CDR2 is YFSETQ. CDR3 sequence: CASGAGATNEKLFF. The DNA for the CDR3 is TGCGCCAGCGGGGCAGGAGCAACTAATGAAAAACTGTTTTTT.

The chain joins TRBV9 to TRBJ2-6; either TRBD1 or TRBD2 may fit D (5 bases each). The germline gives CDR1 SGDLS, CDR2 YYNGEE. Trimming pared 2 bases from V and 0 bases from J, leaving 12 bases between. This CDR3 spans 17 amino acids. CDR3 nucleotides: TGTGCCAGCAGCGTGATACTTGGGGGCTCTGGGGCCAACGTCCTGACTTTC. Translating it yields CASSVILGGSGANVLTF.

The chain couples TRBV28 to TRBJ2-5; 7 bases match TRBD2. The CDR3 runs 13 residues. V gave up 2 bases and J gave up 5 bases; unmatched junction bases: 2. In germline, CDR1 is MDHEN, CDR2 SYDVKM. CDR3 amino acids: CASSLSGTETQYF. The CDR3 region has the DNA TGTGCCAGCAGTTTAAGCGGGACGGAGACCCAGTACTTC.

The DNA of the CDR3 is TGCGCCAGCAGCTTAGGGAGTCAGGGATCACCCCTCCACTTT. Translating gives CASSLGSQGSPLHF. The chain employs TRBV5-1 and TRBJ1-6; perhaps TRBD1 as D (5 bases). CDR1 and CDR2 from the germline V gene are SGHRS and YFSETQ. The CDR3 is 14 amino acids. V gave up 2 bases and J gave up 10 bases, with 13 bases separating them.

J is TRBJ1-2 and V is TRBV4-3; no clear D gene. V was shortened by 0 bases and J by 3 bases, with 8 bases between the two germline ends. The germline gives CDR1 LGHNA, CDR2 YSLEER. CDR3 length equals 14 residues. The CDR3 coding sequence is TGCGCCAGCAGCCAAGATGTGGGCGACTATGGCTACACCTTC. It yields the protein CASSQDVGDYGYTF.

This clone is a singleton in its sample. The chain uses TRBV6-2 or TRBV6-3 and TRBJ2-5, with a weak D call TRBD2 (6 bases). CDR1 and CDR2 (germline): MNHEY, SVGEGT. V lost 4 bases, J lost 5 bases, and 8 bases lay in between. The CDR3 sequence is 12 residues long. The CDR3 spells CASSSGVETQYF. The CDR3 nucleotides read TGTGCCAGCAGTTCGGGGGTTGAGACCCAGTACTTC.

The V call is TRBV6-1, the J call TRBJ2-6, with 8 bases aligning to TRBD1. J was trimmed by 4 bases and V by 4 bases; bases with no gene match: 6. This CDR3 is built from 16 residues. Per the germline V gene, CDR1 is MNHNS and CDR2 is SASEGT. The CDR3 DNA reads as TGTGCCAGCAGTGGGACAGGGACTTACGGGGCCAACGTCCTGACTTTC. It specifies CASSGTGTYGANVLTF.

V gene TRBV7-8 combines with J gene TRBJ2-4; no firm D call. The V end lost 1 base, the J end lost 2 bases, and 12 bases lay between the germline ends. Germline lookup yields CDR1 SGHVS and CDR2 FQNEAQ. The CDR3 is 16 residues long. CDR3: CASSLEKRFTKNIQYF. The CDR3 DNA sequence: TGTGCCAGCAGCTTAGAAAAGAGGTTTACCAAAAACATTCAGTACTTC.

J is TRBJ1-4 and V is TRBV5-6; 9 positions agree with TRBD1. Trimming took 4 bases from V and 8 from J; bases not matched to a gene: 12. CDR3 length: 16 residues. In germline, CDR1 is SGHDT, CDR2 YYEEEE. The CDR3 protein is CASSTTSTGGWEKLFF. CDR3 DNA sequence: TGTGCCAGCAGCACTACTTCGACAGGGGGATGGGAAAAACTGTTTTTT.

This chain uses TRBV15 with TRBJ1-2; D not resolved. Trimming stripped 3 bases from V and 8 bases from J, with 13 bases between. Germline CDR1 is LNHNV and CDR2 is YYDKDF (reference sequence). The CDR3 spans 13 residues. CDR3 sequence reads: CATSRTPMEGYTF. In DNA, the CDR3 is TGTGCCACCAGCAGGACCCCTATGGAGGGCTACACCTTC.

This clone was counted a single time. The chain employs TRBV7-9 and TRBJ2-7, with 8 nucleotides matching TRBD1. This CDR3 contains 16 residues. The trim removed 2 bases at V and 7 bases at J, leaving 13 bases unmatched. Germline-derived CDR1 and CDR2 are SEHNR and FQNEAQ (reference sequence). CDR3 nucleotides: TGTGCCAGCAGCTTAAAGGCCTGGCAGGGGGCGTGGGAGCAGTACTTC. Residues: CASSLKAWQGAWEQYF.

The J gene is TRBJ2-1, the V gene TRBV7-8; 7 bases match TRBD1. The germline V gene encodes CDR1 SGHVS and CDR2 FQNEAQ. J gave up 2 bases and V 4 bases, and 8 bases lay outside the gene matches. The CDR3 contains 16 residues. CDR3 sequence (DNA): TGTGCCAGCAGCTATTACCGGGACAGCCCCTACAATGAGCAGTTCTTC. Protein product: CASSYYRDSPYNEQFF. Combining the CDR3 with reference TRBV7-8 and TRBJ2-1 gives the whole variable domain GAGVSQSPRYKVAKRGQDVALRCDPISGHVSLFWYQQALGQGPEFLTYFQNEAQLDKSGLPSDRFFAERPEGSVSTLKIQRTQQEDSAVYLCASSYYRDSPYNEQFFGPGTRLTVL.

The chain links TRBV5-8 to TRBJ1-1; TRBD1 matches at 8 bases. CDR1 is SGHTS, CDR2 YDEGEE, per germline. Unmatched junction bases numbered 6, after V lost 4 bases and J lost 1 base. The CDR3 runs 15 residues. DNA of the CDR3: TGTGCCAGCAGCCGACAGGGGAACTGGAACACTGAAGCTTTCTTT. Translation: CASSRQGNWNTEAFF.